The clone carrying this TCR beta chain appeared a few times. Germline lookup yields CDR1 KGHSH and CDR2 LQKENI. The CDR3 contains 14 residues. The V end lost 3 bases, the J end lost 8 bases, and 11 bases lay between the germline ends. This record belongs to a study of radiation and T cells in renal cell carcinoma. Treatment denoted: treatment-naive control, cytoreductive nephrectomy. The assay was immunoSEQ multiplex PCR, and TCRdb's table has in-frame clones only and misses some. The table has fewer than 10,000 clones, approximately 65% seen once. The sequence was collected from a woman in her seventies with renal cell carcinoma. The material sequenced was tumor tissue, taken from a patient whose treatment was nephrectomy without radiotherapy. The rearrangement joins TRBV18 to TRBJ1-6; D is perhaps TRBD1 (5 bases). Here the CDR3 DNA reads TGTGCCAGCTCACCCGGGCCGGGGGATTCACCCCTCCACTTT. Residues: CASSPGPGDSPLHF.